Presented here are 20 T cell receptor beta chains from one specimen sequenced in a study of T-cell reconstitution after alpha-beta-depleted transplantation in children. Unique molecular identifiers featured in how the TCRbeta library was prepared. TCRdb independently ran MiXCR on the PCR reads; one entry per CDR3 protein. This table holds about 460,000 distinct CDR3 sequences, roughly a tenth found once. This specimen was PBMCs, taken before TCRalphabeta/CD19-depleted stem cell transplant. The receptors here all came from a child younger than 10 with inherited bone marrow failure, due to receive a stem cell transplant.

This clonotype was seen many times. The chain uses TRBV6-2 or TRBV6-3 and TRBJ1-1; D gene ambiguous. Germline V lookup: CDR1 MNHEY, CDR2 SVGEGT. The length of the CDR3 is 15 residues. Trimming took 0 bases from V and 3 from J, leaving 11 bases between them. In DNA, the CDR3 is TGTGCCAGCAGTTACTCGAATGAGGCGGACACTGAAGCTTTCTTT. It is translated as CASSYSNEADTEAFF.

Remarks on this clonotype: A much larger clone lies one base from this, so it may be a read error. The CDR3 reads CASSYGTSTGNTIYF. The DNA for the CDR3 is TGTGCCAGCAGTTATGGGACCTCCACTGGAAACACCATATATTTT. The chain links TRBV28 to TRBJ1-3; tentatively, D is TRBD1 (5 bases). This CDR3 is built from 15 residues. V lost 4 bases and J 2 bases, leaving 12 bases between the germline ends. CDR1 MDHEN and CDR2 SYDVKM come from the germline V gene. Variable domain in full (rest from reference TRBV28 and TRBJ1-3): DVKVTQSSRYLVKRTGEKVFLECVQDMDHENMFWYRQDPGLGLRLIYFSYDVKMKEKGDIPEGYSVSREKKERFSLILESASTNQTSMYLCASSYGTSTGNTIYFGEGSWLTVV.

As for this clonotype: A much larger clone lies a single base off, so this may be a read error. The chain employs TRBV20-1 and TRBJ2-7; possible D gene TRBD2, 6 bases. CDR1 is DFQATT and CDR2 is SNEGSKA in the germline V gene (reference sequence). This CDR3 has 13 amino acids. The CDR3 DNA reads TGCAGTGCTAGATCCCTAGCGATCTACGACCAGTACTTC. Translating gives CSARSLAIYDQYF.

This clonotype was detected only a few times. The rearrangement links TRBV6-6 to TRBJ2-5; D is undetermined. Trimming removed 6 bases at V and 9 bases at J, with 11 bases between. This CDR3 region has 11 residues. Germline CDR1 MNHNY, CDR2 SVGAGI (reference sequence). This CDR3 is CASRSRGAQYF. Written as DNA, the CDR3 is TGTGCCAGCAGGTCGCGTGGGGCCCAGTACTTC.

This clonotype was seen only a few times. V and J are TRBV12-5 and TRBJ2-1, with D perhaps TRBD2 (5 bases). This CDR3 is built from 15 residues. Germline V lookup: CDR1 LGHNT, CDR2 FRNRAP. V lost 11 bases and J 7 bases, leaving 24 bases between the germline ends. DNA of the CDR3: TGTGCTCGCTCGAAATCCCCTGGAGGCACAAATGAGCAGTTCTTC. Protein: CARSKSPGGTNEQFF.

This clonotype turned up a few times. The chain uses TRBV11-2 and TRBJ2-1; 8 bases fit TRBD2. The V gene end was trimmed by 2 bases and the J gene end by 2 bases; junction bases not matched to a gene: 11. The CDR3 is 18 residues long. CDR1 is SGHAT, CDR2 FQNNGV, per germline. The chain's CDR3 is CASSLIPFKAGAYNEQFF. The CDR3 nucleotides read TGTGCCAGCAGCTTAATCCCCTTTAAAGCGGGAGCCTACAATGAGCAGTTCTTC.

This chain joins TRBV11-2 and TRBJ2-7; the D is unclear. The germline V and J ends were trimmed by 5 bases and 5 bases, with 16 bases remaining between them. This CDR3 is 14 amino acids long. Germline-derived CDR1 and CDR2 are SGHAT and FQNNGV. The CDR3 protein is CASSRTGRYNEQYF. The CDR3 DNA is TGTGCCAGCAGCCGTACCGGACGGTACAACGAGCAGTACTTC. The entire variable domain, with the rest obtained from reference TRBV11-2 and TRBJ2-7, is as follows: EAGVAQSPRYKIIEKRQSVAFWCNPISGHATLYWYQQILGQGPKLLIQFQNNGVVDDSQLPKDRFSAERLKGVDSTLKIQPAKLEDSAVYLCASSRTGRYNEQYFGPGTRLTVT.

This clonotype was picked up many times. V usage is TRBV11-2 and J usage is TRBJ2-1; D is possibly TRBD2 (5 bases). Germline V gene data show CDR1 as SGHAT and CDR2 as FQNNGV. The V and J ends lost 5 bases and 2 bases respectively, with 13 bases between them. The CDR3 is made up of 15 amino acids. The CDR3 loop reads CASSPTGFAYNEQFF. CDR3 DNA sequence: TGTGCCAGCAGCCCGACGGGATTCGCCTACAATGAGCAGTTCTTC.

This clonotype was seen repeatedly, ten times or more. This chain connects TRBV7-2 to TRBJ2-1, with TRBD1 matching over 8 bases. Germline V gives CDR1 SGHTA, CDR2 FQGNSA. J lost 2 bases, V lost 5 bases, and 5 bases had no gene match. The CDR3 is made up of 15 amino acids. The CDR3 region is CASSPETGAYNEQFF. The CDR3 DNA reads as TGTGCCAGCAGCCCAGAGACAGGGGCCTACAATGAGCAGTTCTTC.

This clonotype was found many times. This chain uses TRBV5-1 with TRBJ1-1, with 9 positions matching TRBD1. Trimming removed 5 bases from V and 0 bases from J; junction bases left unmatched: 8. The CDR3 spans 16 residues. CDR1 is SGHRS, CDR2 YFSETQ, per germline. This CDR3 reads CASRSGQGWMNTEAFF. The CDR3 DNA sequence: TGCGCCAGCAGGTCGGGACAGGGCTGGATGAACACTGAAGCTTTCTTT.

This clonotype was observed a few times. The rearrangement joins TRBV7-2 to TRBJ2-7; TRBD2 matches 7 bases. In germline, CDR1 is SGHTA, CDR2 FQGNSA. The CDR3 is 15 residues long. V lost 6 bases to trimming and J lost 2 bases; unmatched junction nucleotides: 10. CDR3 nucleotides: TGTGCCAGCAGTCTAGGGTTGGGGGGGGCCTACGAGCAGTACTTC. Translation gives CASSLGLGGAYEQYF. Complete variable domain (other parts from reference TRBV7-2 and TRBJ2-7): GAGVSQSPSNKVTEKGKDVELRCDPISGHTALYWYRQSLGQGLEFLIYFQGNSAPDKSGLPSDRFSAERTGGSVSTLTIQRTQQEDSAVYLCASSLGLGGAYEQYFGPGTRLTVT.

At least ten counts were recorded for this clonotype. The chain combines TRBV5-1 with TRBJ2-5; the match to TRBD2 covers 8 bases. The V gene end was trimmed by 0 bases and the J gene end by 3 bases; junction bases not matched to a gene: 4. Germline CDR1 is SGHRS and CDR2 is YFSETQ. The CDR3 is 15 amino acids. CDR3 nucleotides: TGCGCCAGCAGCTTGGCCTCGGGACTAGAAGAGACCCAGTACTTC. Its translation is CASSLASGLEETQYF. Variable domain in full (rest from reference TRBV5-1 and TRBJ2-5): KAGVTQTPRYLIKTRGQQVTLSCSPISGHRSVSWYQQTPGQGLQFLFEYFSETQRNKGNFPGRFSGRQFSNSRSEMNVSTLELGDSALYLCASSLASGLEETQYFGPGTRLLVL.

The genes are TRBV11-1 and TRBJ2-3; D might be TRBD1 or TRBD2, each matching 5 bases. The CDR3 is made up of 18 amino acids. Trimming left V 2 bases short and J 3 bases short, with 21 bases between. The germline gives CDR1 SGHAT, CDR2 FQDESV (reference sequence). DNA of the CDR3: TGTGCCAGCAGCTTACATTGGGGCAGGGAGAGGCTGACAGATACGCAGTATTTT. Residues: CASSLHWGRERLTDTQYF.

This clonotype was observed a few times. This rearrangement joins TRBV2 to TRBJ1-5; D perhaps matches TRBD1 (5 bases). Trimming cost V 1 base and J 7 bases, with 8 bases left between them. The CDR3 consists of 13 residues. CDR1 is SNHLY, CDR2 FYNNEI, per germline. CDR3 nucleotides: TGTGCCAGCAGTGAAGAGGGGAACCAGCCCCAGCATTTT. It yields the protein CASSEEGNQPQHF.

This clonotype was seen repeatedly, ten times or more. The V call is TRBV4-3, the J call TRBJ2-7; 13 bases agree with TRBD2. The CDR3 has 17 amino acids. Germline V gives CDR1 LGHNA, CDR2 YSLEER. V shed 4 bases and J 3 bases; nucleotides not matched to a gene: 9. In DNA, the CDR3 is TGCGCCAGCAGCCCGGAGGGACTAGCGGGGACCCGCTACGAGCAGTACTTC. Its translation is CASSPEGLAGTRYEQYF.

This clonotype appeared many times. The gene calls are TRBV5-1 and TRBJ2-2; no reliable D call. The germline CDR1 and CDR2 sequences are SGHRS and YFSETQ. CDR3 length equals 12 residues. V lost 0 bases, J lost 6 bases, and 3 bases lay in between. CDR3 in amino acids: CASSLESGELFF. The CDR3 DNA sequence: TGCGCCAGCAGCTTGGAGTCCGGGGAGCTGTTTTTT.

This clonotype has at least ten counts. This chain joins TRBV27 and TRBJ2-1; 9 nucleotides match TRBD1. The CDR3 is 16 residues long. CDR1 is MNHEY and CDR2 is SMNVEV in the germline V gene (reference sequence). V was clipped by 1 base and J by 12 bases; unmatched bases: 13. CDR3 sequence (DNA): TGTGCCAGCAGTTTATTTGGACAGGGGCCTTACGGGGGGCAGTTCTTC. Its translation is CASSLFGQGPYGGQFF.

At least ten counts were recorded for this clonotype. V and J are TRBV15 and TRBJ1-1; the D gene is possibly TRBD1 (6 bases). Germline lookup yields CDR1 LNHNV and CDR2 YYDKDF (reference sequence). The CDR3 has 16 residues. The ends were cut back, 3 bases at V and 3 bases at J, with 17 bases in the middle. CDR3 nucleotides: TGTGCCACCAGCAGGGCCGGGGGGGCGGCGGACACTGAAGCTTTCTTT. Translating it yields CATSRAGGAADTEAFF.

At least ten counts were recorded for this clonotype. The J gene is TRBJ2-2, the V gene TRBV6-5; 7 bases line up with TRBD1. Germline V CDR1 and CDR2: MNHEY, SVGAGI. CDR3 length: 15 residues. J was trimmed by 2 bases and V by 4 bases; bases with no gene match: 4. The CDR3 region has the DNA TGTGCCAGCAGTTGGGACAGAACCAACACCGGGGAGCTGTTTTTT. Translation: CASSWDRTNTGELFF.

The table lists this clonotype with many counts. For the CDR3, the DNA is TGTGCCAGCAGCCCAGGGGCGGGAGAGTACAATGAGCAGTTCTTC. This translates into CASSPGAGEYNEQFF. The gene calls are TRBV7-9 and TRBJ2-1, with D perhaps TRBD2 (7 bases). The germline V gene encodes CDR1 SEHNR and CDR2 FQNEAQ (reference sequence). This CDR3 has 15 amino acids. V was cut by 5 bases and J by 4 bases, with 15 bases left in between.